Below, 8 T cell receptor beta chains from the same sample are listed, as sequenced in a study of memory CD8 T cells in hepatitis C reinfection. Data came from immunoSEQ multiplex PCR; TCRdb stores just in-frame clones and leaves some out. Among fewer than 50,000 clones listed, roughly 90% were seen once. Time point specified: peak reinfection, 3 to 8 weeks after reinfection detection. No in vitro expansion preceded TCR sequencing of the sorted cells. The sample was naive CD8+ T cells sorted from blood. Receptor source: a man younger than 35 with hepatitis C virus infection.

The chain recombines TRBV11-2 with TRBJ2-7, with 9 bases that match TRBD2. The V gene end was trimmed by 4 bases and the J gene end by 6 bases; junction bases not matched to a gene: 7. Germline CDR1 reads SGHAT; CDR2 reads FQNNGV. The CDR3 contains 14 residues. The CDR3 DNA is TGTGCCAGCAGCTCGGGACTAGCTCCCTCCGAGCAGTACTTC. It is translated as CASSSGLAPSEQYF.

The chain combines TRBV7-8 with TRBJ2-5; 7 positions match TRBD1. The V and J ends lost 5 bases and 0 bases, in that order; junction bases with no gene match: 6. This CDR3 is built from 15 residues. Per germline, CDR1 SGHVS and CDR2 FQNEAQ. This CDR3 reads CASSTQTGNQETQYF. The CDR3 DNA is TGTGCCAGCAGCACACAGACAGGGAACCAAGAGACCCAGTACTTC.

The V gene is TRBV28, the J gene TRBJ2-2; the match to TRBD2 covers 11 bases. The CDR3 spans 19 residues. Germline CDR1 reads MDHEN; CDR2 reads SYDVKM. The J segment lost 5 bases and the V segment lost 5 bases, leaving 16 bases of the junction unmatched. The CDR3 DNA follows: TGTGCCAGCAGTAAAACAGGACTAGCGGGCACCTTTTGGACCGGGGAGCTGTTTTTT. Protein: CASSKTGLAGTFWTGELFF. The whole variable domain, filled in from reference TRBV28 and TRBJ2-2, reads DVKVTQSSRYLVKRTGEKVFLECVQDMDHENMFWYRQDPGLGLRLIYFSYDVKMKEKGDIPEGYSVSREKKERFSLILESASTNQTSMYLCASSKTGLAGTFWTGELFFGEGSRLTVL.

This rearrangement joins TRBV9 to TRBJ2-5; TRBD1 agrees at 8 bases. With V trimmed by 2 bases and J by 2 bases, 5 bases remained unmatched. Per germline, CDR1 SGDLS and CDR2 YYNGEE. The CDR3 consists of 15 residues. CDR3 loop: CASSVTTGEQETQYF. The CDR3 DNA is TGTGCCAGCAGCGTCACGACAGGGGAACAAGAGACCCAGTACTTC.

The rearrangement uses TRBV5-1 and TRBJ2-1, with 7 bases matching TRBD2. V lost 2 bases to trimming and J lost 5 bases; unmatched junction nucleotides: 4. The CDR3 covers 14 residues. The germline V gene encodes CDR1 SGHRS and CDR2 YFSETQ. The CDR3 region has the DNA TGCGCCAGCAGCTTCCTAGCGGCTAACAATGAGCAGTTCTTC. Its protein product is CASSFLAANNEQFF.

The V and J genes are TRBV27 and TRBJ2-1; D is unclear. Germline V lookup: CDR1 MNHEY, CDR2 SMNVEV (reference sequence). V gave up 5 bases and J gave up 0 bases, with 11 bases separating them. This CDR3 contains 15 residues. CDR3: CASSGLYSSYNEQFF. As DNA, the CDR3 is TGTGCCAGCAGTGGGCTTTACAGCTCCTACAATGAGCAGTTCTTC.

The CDR3 loop is CASSSTDGYTF. The CDR3 DNA follows: TGTGCCAGCAGCTCCACGGATGGCTACACCTTC. The genes are TRBV11-2 and TRBJ1-2; D remains unclear. The germline V and J ends were trimmed by 4 bases and 6 bases, with 6 bases remaining between them. The CDR3 covers 11 residues. Germline CDR1 reads SGHAT; CDR2 reads FQNNGV.

J is TRBJ1-5 and V is TRBV27, with D possibly TRBD1 on 5 matching bases. CDR1 is MNHEY and CDR2 is SMNVEV in the germline V gene (reference sequence). The length of the CDR3 is 13 residues. V was shortened by 3 bases and J by 4 bases, with 7 bases between the two germline ends. The CDR3 loop reads CASSFGGNQPQHF. DNA for the CDR3: TGTGCCAGCAGTTTCGGGGGGAATCAGCCCCAGCATTTT.